This passage covers 27 T cell receptor beta chains from one sample sequenced in a study of shared clonotypes between healthy human individuals. Assay: immunoSEQ multiplex PCR; the TCRdb copy retains only in-frame clones and omits some. The top ten hold 0.89% of the sample, which has approximately 1,000,000 clones, 70% to 80% seen once. Sequencing was done on a sample of memory CD4+ T cells from PBMCs. Regarding subset: CD45RA-negative fraction. All receptors derive from a man aged 18 to 29 in good health. Some clones in this sample may be carry-over from other donors' samples.

The chain links TRBV5-1 to TRBJ2-7; either TRBD1 or TRBD2 may fit D (6 bases each). The CDR3 is 14 residues long. Germline CDR1 is SGHRS and CDR2 is YFSETQ. The V and J ends lost 4 bases and 3 bases respectively, with 14 bases between them. The CDR3 loop reads CASSGAGGYYEQYF. The CDR3 DNA is TGCGCCAGCAGCGGGGCCGGGGGCTACTACGAGCAGTACTTC. Using reference TRBV5-1 and TRBJ2-7 for the parts outside the CDR3, the full variable domain is KAGVTQTPRYLIKTRGQQVTLSCSPISGHRSVSWYQQTPGQGLQFLFEYFSETQRNKGNFPGRFSGRQFSNSRSEMNVSTLELGDSALYLCASSGAGGYYEQYFGPGTRLTVT.

The chain has TRBV28 and TRBJ2-7, with TRBD2 matching 10 bases. The CDR3 length is 12 residues. The germline V gene has CDR1 MDHEN and CDR2 SYDVKM. Unmatched junction bases numbered 5, after V lost 7 bases and J lost 8 bases. CDR3 nucleotides: TGTGCCAGCACTAGCGGGAGTAATAAGCAGTACTTC. Its protein is CASTSGSNKQYF.

In this sample, this clone turned up once. The chain employs TRBV28 and TRBJ2-1; tentative D call: TRBD2 (7 bases). The CDR3 runs 15 residues. The germline V gene has CDR1 MDHEN and CDR2 SYDVKM. V lost 8 bases to trimming and J lost 3 bases, with 17 bases between them. The CDR3 DNA reads TGTGCCAGCTCTGGGGGGGGCTACCGCTACAATGAGCAGTTCTTC. Translated, it gives CASSGGGYRYNEQFF.

The chain links TRBV7-9 to TRBJ2-7; no clear D. The CDR3 runs 15 residues. Between the trimmed V and J ends, which lost 2 bases and 0 bases, there was a span of 11 bases. Per the germline V gene, CDR1 is SEHNR and CDR2 is FQNEAQ (reference sequence). In nucleotides, the CDR3 is TGTGCCAGCAGCTTACAAAGCAGGATCTCCTACGAGCAGTACTTC. Translating it yields CASSLQSRISYEQYF.

This clone was seen a single time. V usage is TRBV14 and J usage is TRBJ2-7; 11 bases agree with TRBD2. Germline V gene data show CDR1 as SGHDN and CDR2 as FVKESK. CDR3 length: 17 amino acids. The V gene end was trimmed by 1 base and the J gene end by 3 bases; junction bases not matched to a gene: 8. The CDR3 DNA reads as TGTGCCAGCAGCCAAGGCGTCCTGACTAGCGGGAACTACGAGCAGTACTTC. Translation gives CASSQGVLTSGNYEQYF.

J is TRBJ2-3 and V is TRBV7-2, with D possibly TRBD2 on 6 matching bases. The germline V gene has CDR1 SGHTA and CDR2 FQGNSA. Trimming removed 5 bases from V and 0 bases from J, with 9 bases in between. The CDR3 is 14 amino acids. CDR3 in amino acids: CASSRGASTDTQYF. Written as DNA, the CDR3 is TGTGCCAGCAGCCGCGGGGCTAGCACAGATACGCAGTATTTT.

The chain joins TRBV14 to TRBJ2-5; maybe TRBD2 (6 bases). The CDR3 extends over 13 amino acids. Trimming removed 0 bases from V and 5 bases from J, with 7 bases in between. Per germline, CDR1 SGHDN and CDR2 FVKESK. In nucleotides, the CDR3 is TGTGCCAGCAGCCAAGATGCGGGGGAGACCCAGTACTTC. It encodes CASSQDAGETQYF.

The chain carries TRBV20-1 and TRBJ2-1, with TRBD1 matching 7 bases. The germline CDR1 and CDR2 sequences are DFQATT and SNEGSKA (reference sequence). The CDR3 is 11 residues long. The CDR3: CSFTGVHEQFF. Written as DNA, the CDR3 is TGCAGCTTCACAGGGGTCCATGAGCAGTTCTTC.

With regard to this clone: This sample includes further DNA sequences coding for the same CDR3. This chain links TRBV18 with TRBJ2-5; D possibly matches TRBD1 or TRBD2 (6 bases each). Trimming left V 3 bases short and J 5 bases short, with 16 bases between. The CDR3 is made up of 15 amino acids. From germline, CDR1 is KGHSH and CDR2 LQKENI. The CDR3 coding sequence is TGTGCCAGCTCACCCCTGGTGGGGGGCGGCGAGACCCAGTACTTC. Translated: CASSPLVGGGETQYF.

This clone was detected a few times. V usage is TRBV18 and J usage is TRBJ1-1; 9 bases agree with TRBD1. Germline values: CDR1 KGHSH, CDR2 LQKENI. With V trimmed by 3 bases and J by 12 bases, 2 bases remained unmatched. This CDR3 region has 11 residues. CDR3 DNA sequence: TGTGCCAGCTCACCGGGACAGGGCTCTTTCTTT. Its protein is CASSPGQGSFF. The variable domain in full, completed from reference TRBV18 and TRBJ1-1, reads NAGVMQNPRHLVRRRGQEARLRCSPMKGHSHVYWYRQLPEEGLKFMVYLQKENIIDESGMPKERFSAEFPKEGPSILRIQQVVRGDSAAYFCASSPGQGSFFGQGTRLTVV.

The J gene is TRBJ2-3, the V gene TRBV4-3; D is possibly TRBD2 (6 bases). The length of the CDR3 is 18 residues. CDR1 LGHNA and CDR2 YSLEER come from the germline V gene. Trimming pared 0 bases from V and 1 base from J, leaving 17 bases between. The CDR3 reads CASSQERGGGGRTDTQYF. In DNA form, the CDR3 reads TGCGCCAGCAGCCAAGAGCGGGGCGGCGGCGGGCGCACAGATACGCAGTATTTT.

The chain employs TRBV5-1 and TRBJ2-3, with 11 bases fitting TRBD2. Germline V CDR1 and CDR2: SGHRS, YFSETQ. The CDR3 spans 17 residues. V gave up 0 bases and J gave up 3 bases; unmatched junction bases: 6. The DNA of the CDR3 is TGCGCCAGCAGCTTGGCCTATCTAGCGGGAGGAACAGATACGCAGTATTTT. Amino acids: CASSLAYLAGGTDTQYF.

This clone was detected a few times. Other DNA sequences in this sample translate to the same CDR3. The gene calls are TRBV5-4 and TRBJ2-5, with 8 bases matching TRBD2. Germline-derived CDR1 and CDR2 are SGHNT and YYREEE (reference sequence). V was pared by 3 bases and J by 5 bases, with 9 bases of the junction left unmatched. This CDR3 is built from 15 residues. The CDR3 DNA follows: TGTGCCAGCAGCTCCGGGACTAGTGGGGGGGAGACCCAGTACTTC. Amino acids: CASSSGTSGGETQYF.

This clone was observed many times. The chain couples TRBV25-1 to TRBJ2-5; 9 nucleotides agree with TRBD1. The CDR3 totals 16 residues. After removal of 4 bases from V and 0 bases from J, the junction contained 6 bases not matched to a gene. CDR1 is MGHDK and CDR2 is SYGVNS in the germline V gene. The CDR3 DNA is TGTGCCAGCAGTGTGGCCGGGACAGGGTACCAAGAGACCCAGTACTTC. It translates to CASSVAGTGYQETQYF.

V usage is TRBV30 and J usage is TRBJ2-5; 11 bases fit TRBD1. CDR1 and CDR2 from the germline V gene are GTSNPN and SVGIG (reference sequence). This CDR3 spans 15 amino acids. Unmatched junction bases numbered 6, after V lost 4 bases and J lost 2 bases. The CDR3 reads CAWMNRDRGQETQYF. CDR3 in DNA: TGTGCCTGGATGAACCGGGACAGGGGGCAAGAGACCCAGTACTTC.

This sequence joins TRBV9 and TRBJ2-1, with D uncertain. V was cut by 0 bases and J by 6 bases, with 13 bases left in between. The germline CDR1 and CDR2 sequences are SGDLS and YYNGEE. The CDR3 has 15 residues. For the CDR3, the DNA is TGTGCCAGCAGCGTAGTTGACACTCCCTTCAATGAGCAGTTCTTC. Amino acid sequence: CASSVVDTPFNEQFF.

This clone was seen repeatedly, ten times or more. CDR3 in amino acids: CASSLSGTGTGELFF. The CDR3 DNA sequence: TGTGCCAGCAGTTTATCCGGGACAGGGACCGGGGAGCTGTTTTTT. The V and J genes are TRBV28 and TRBJ2-2, with 9 bases fitting TRBD1. V was clipped by 1 base and J by 5 bases; unmatched bases: 2. Germline V gives CDR1 MDHEN, CDR2 SYDVKM. This CDR3 comprises 15 residues.

The chain combines TRBV20-1 with TRBJ1-5; the D is unclear. Between the trimmed V and J ends, which lost 5 bases and 7 bases, there was a span of 9 bases. The CDR3 has 11 residues. Germline V CDR1 and CDR2: DFQATT, SNEGSKA (reference sequence). The CDR3, as DNA: TGCAGTGCTGGGAGAGGGCAGCCCCAGCATTTT. Residues: CSAGRGQPQHF.

This clone was seen only a few times. The rearrangement links TRBV5-8 to TRBJ2-5, with a possible D match to TRBD1 (5 bases). Per germline, CDR1 SGHTS and CDR2 YDEGEE. The CDR3 spans 15 residues. Trimming stripped 0 bases from V and 4 bases from J, with 13 bases between. Here the CDR3 reads CASSLGRVGGETQYF. The CDR3 nucleotides read TGTGCCAGCAGCTTGGGCAGGGTTGGCGGAGAGACCCAGTACTTC.

The chain combines TRBV29-1 with TRBJ1-5; TRBD1 might be the D (5 bases). The CDR3 is 12 amino acids. Germline CDR1 SQVTM, CDR2 ANQGSEA. The germline V and J ends were trimmed by 7 bases and 6 bases, with 13 bases remaining between them. In DNA form, the CDR3 reads TGCAGCGCCGCCTGGAGGGGTCAGCCCCAGCATTTT. Translating it yields CSAAWRGQPQHF.

This clone was counted a few times. This rearrangement joins TRBV28 to TRBJ1-1; D may be TRBD1 (5 bases). The CDR3 spans 12 residues. CDR1 is MDHEN and CDR2 is SYDVKM in the germline V gene. V shed 8 bases and J shed 5 bases, with 12 bases lying between them. The chain's CDR3 is CASLSGGTEAFF. CDR3 nucleotide sequence: TGTGCCAGCTTATCGGGGGGGACTGAAGCTTTCTTT.

The DNA for the CDR3 is TGTGCCTGGACGAGGGACAGGGACAATTCACCCCTCCACTTT. It specifies CAWTRDRDNSPLHF. V gene TRBV30 combines with J gene TRBJ1-6; 9 positions match TRBD1. V trimming: 4 bases; J trimming: 7 bases; junction bases outside the gene matches: 5. There are 14 residues in the CDR3. Germline CDR1 reads GTSNPN; CDR2 reads SVGIG (reference sequence).

The chain uses TRBV19 and TRBJ1-2; 8 nucleotides agree with TRBD1. This CDR3 is 14 amino acids long. CDR1 LNHDA and CDR2 SQIVND come from the germline V gene (reference sequence). Germline trimming cut 2 bases from V and 6 bases from J; bases unmatched to any gene: 5. In DNA form, the CDR3 reads TGTGCCAGTAGTATAATGGGGACAGGCGATGGCTACACCTTC. This gives the protein CASSIMGTGDGYTF.

To note about this clone: This likely stems from a read error, as it lies one base from a far larger clone. The chain has TRBV4-2 and TRBJ2-2; maybe TRBD2 (6 bases). The CDR3 totals 15 residues. Germline CDR1 reads LGHNA; CDR2 reads YNFKEQ. The CDR3 reads CASSQDHGSTGELSF. The CDR3 DNA follows: TGTGCCAGCAGCCAAGATCACGGGAGTACCGGGGAGCTGTCTTTT.

This chain joins TRBV2 and TRBJ1-2; D ambiguous. Germline V gene sequence: CDR1 SNHLY, CDR2 FYNNEI. V lost 4 bases, J lost 7 bases, and 7 bases lay in between. This CDR3 has 11 residues. CDR3 sequence: CASSGPSGYTF. CDR3 DNA: TGTGCCAGCAGTGGGCCAAGTGGCTACACCTTC.

The chain joins TRBV9 to TRBJ2-2; D perhaps matches TRBD2 (5 bases). The germline CDR1 and CDR2 sequences are SGDLS and YYNGEE. Trimming took off 0 bases at V and 1 base at J, with 10 bases between the two ends. This CDR3 is 16 amino acids long. The CDR3 DNA is TGTGCCAGCAGCGTAGGAGTAGCGCAGAACACCGGGGAGCTGTTTTTT. This encodes CASSVGVAQNTGELFF. Drawing the rest from reference TRBV9 and TRBJ2-2, the complete variable domain is DSGVTQTPKHLITATGQRVTLRCSPRSGDLSVYWYQQSLDQGLQFLIQYYNGEERAKGNILERFSAQQFPDLHSELNLSSLELGDSALYFCASSVGVAQNTGELFFGEGSRLTVL.

About this clone: With a much larger clone just one base away, this may be a read error. Different DNA sequences within this sample yield the same CDR3. The CDR3 sequence: CASSLSNYGYTF. In nucleotides, the CDR3 is TGTGCCAGCAGTTTATCTAACTATGGCTACACCTTC. The chain recombines TRBV28 with TRBJ1-2; D unclear. V lost 1 base, J lost 0 bases, and 0 bases lay in between. Germline V gene data show CDR1 as MDHEN and CDR2 as SYDVKM. The CDR3 spans 12 residues.